This TCR beta chain was identified in a study of radiotherapy plus CTLA-4 blockade in lung cancer. The data were produced by immunoSEQ multiplex PCR, yet TCRdb's version contains in-frame clones alone and is incomplete. The repertoire has about 120,000 clones, 70% to 85% of them found once; the top ten carry about 3.5%. The clonotype comes from a human donor with non-small cell lung cancer that progressed on radiotherapy plus ipilimumab. Some clones in this sample may be carry-over from other donors' samples. The sample was peripheral blood, taken from a patient treated with radiotherapy plus ipilimumab.

The CDR3 spells CATARGVEDYGYTF. In DNA, the CDR3 is TGTGCCACCGCGAGGGGGGTAGAGGACTATGGCTACACCTTC. V is TRBV6-5 and J is TRBJ1-2, with D perhaps matching TRBD1 (6 bases). Trimming removed 10 bases from V and 3 bases from J, with 18 bases in between. From germline, CDR1 is MNHEY and CDR2 SVGAGI. The length of the CDR3 is 14 residues.